Shown below are 30 T cell receptor beta chains from a single sample sequenced in a study of cytomegalovirus exposure and HLA in healthy donors (dated by TCRdb to about 2017). Library preparation was by the immunoSEQ multiplex PCR assay. For the multiplex PCR, a mixture combining 60 forward primers for TCR Vbeta segments and 13 reverse primers for TCR Jbeta segments was used. Held by TCRdb, this immuneACCESS table contains in-frame sequences only and omits some clones. Under half of the omission traces to an unresolved V gene where checked; the cause of the rest is unknown. This sample has some 150,000 clones in its table, and approximately 75% of those were observed once. The top ten clones comprise over 2.5% of the sample. Input material: PBMCs. The source is a young man in good health and CMV-seronegative.

As regards this clone: Distinct nucleotide sequences in the sample also encode this CDR3. The chain has TRBV29-1 and TRBJ1-2; D might be TRBD1 (5 bases). Per germline, CDR1 SQVTM and CDR2 ANQGSEA. The CDR3 contains 14 residues. Trimming shortened V by 1 base and J by 2 bases, and 11 bases separated the two germline ends. The CDR3 nucleotides read TGCAGCGTTGAAGGAAGGGGCCTCAACTATGGCTACACCTTC. Translation gives CSVEGRGLNYGYTF.

V is TRBV4-1 and J is TRBJ1-5, with D perhaps TRBD1 (5 bases). The CDR3 sequence is 17 residues long. V lost 1 base, J lost 2 bases, and 15 bases lay in between. Looked up from germline, CDR1 is MGHRA and CDR2 is YSYEKL. CDR3 nucleotides: TGCGCCAGCAGCCAAGTCGGGACTCTGGCGGGCAATCAGCCCCAGCATTTT. Its protein is CASSQVGTLAGNQPQHF.

The sample holds one count of this clone. V usage is TRBV7-3 and J usage is TRBJ1-6; no reliable D call. This CDR3 has 13 residues. The ends were cut back, 4 bases at V and 8 bases at J, with 9 bases in the middle. Per germline, CDR1 SGHTA and CDR2 FQGTGA. CDR3 region: CASSSAAHSPLHF. DNA for the CDR3: TGTGCCAGCAGCTCTGCAGCGCATTCACCCCTCCACTTT.

The chain carries TRBV19 and TRBJ2-2, with a weak D call TRBD1 (5 bases). V lost 5 bases and J 3 bases, leaving 13 bases between the germline ends. Germline V gene data show CDR1 as LNHDA and CDR2 as SQIVND (reference sequence). The CDR3 has 15 amino acids. CDR3 region: CASSQGRQYTGELFF. CDR3 in DNA: TGTGCCAGTAGTCAAGGACGACAGTACACCGGGGAGCTGTTTTTT.

In DNA form, the CDR3 reads TGTGCCAGCAGCTTAAGTCTAATCGGGGAGCTGTTTTTT. Translating gives CASSLSLIGELFF. The chain couples TRBV11-2 to TRBJ2-2; no clear D gene. This CDR3 comprises 13 residues. The ends were cut back, 2 bases at V and 7 bases at J, with 8 bases in the middle. Germline-derived CDR1 and CDR2 are SGHAT and FQNNGV. Based on the CDR3 plus reference TRBV11-2 and TRBJ2-2, the full variable domain is EAGVAQSPRYKIIEKRQSVAFWCNPISGHATLYWYQQILGQGPKLLIQFQNNGVVDDSQLPKDRFSAERLKGVDSTLKIQPAKLEDSAVYLCASSLSLIGELFFGEGSRLTVL.

The chain employs TRBV6-6 and TRBJ2-7; 10 nucleotides match TRBD2. CDR1 is MNHNY, CDR2 SVGAGI, per germline (reference sequence). The CDR3 has 15 residues. The V segment lost 5 bases and the J segment 6 bases; nucleotides outside the gene matches: 10. CDR3 protein: CASSQSGGAIREQYF. The DNA of the CDR3 is TGTGCCAGCAGTCAAAGCGGGGGGGCAATTCGCGAGCAGTACTTC.

The CDR3: CASSESEGRGTEAFF. For the CDR3, the DNA is TGCGCCAGCAGTGAGTCGGAAGGGAGGGGGACTGAAGCTTTCTTT. This chain joins TRBV10-1 and TRBJ1-1; tentatively, D is TRBD1 (6 bases). Germline V gene lookup returns CDR1 WNHNN and CDR2 SYGVQD (reference sequence). CDR3 length: 15 amino acids. Trimming cost V 0 bases and J 5 bases, with 13 bases left between them.

The V and J genes are TRBV19 and TRBJ1-5; 7 bases are a match to TRBD1. Per the germline V gene, CDR1 is LNHDA and CDR2 is SQIVND (reference sequence). The CDR3 extends over 15 amino acids. V lost 3 bases and J lost 3; bases outside the gene matches: 5. The CDR3 nucleotides are TGTGCCAGTAGTATTCTGGACAGGCACAATCAGCCCCAGCATTTT. It translates to CASSILDRHNQPQHF.

This CDR3 is CASSDTGSTQYF. The CDR3 nucleotides are TGTGCCAGCAGCGATACAGGGAGTACGCAGTATTTT. The chain couples TRBV11-3 to TRBJ2-3; perhaps TRBD1 as D (6 bases). V was clipped by 5 bases and J by 8 bases, with 11 bases between them. Germline V gene data show CDR1 as SGHNT and CDR2 as YENEEA. This CDR3 comprises 12 residues.

This sequence joins TRBV10-3 and TRBJ2-7; D not certain. V lost 3 bases and J 7 bases, leaving 13 bases between the germline ends. Germline V gene lookup returns CDR1 ENHRY and CDR2 SYGVKD. The CDR3 sequence is 13 residues long. The CDR3 spells CAISDPASREQYV. DNA of the CDR3: TGTGCCATCAGTGACCCCGCCTCGAGGGAGCAGTACGTC.

The chain couples TRBV7-9 to TRBJ2-1; D gene uncertain. V lost 3 bases, J lost 0 bases, and 12 bases lay in between. The CDR3 contains 16 residues. CDR1 and CDR2 from the germline V gene are SEHNR and FQNEAQ (reference sequence). CDR3 residues: CASSFSLSNSYNEQFF. Here the CDR3 DNA reads TGTGCCAGCAGCTTTAGTCTATCCAACTCCTACAATGAGCAGTTCTTC.

This clone occurred a few times. V and J are TRBV10-3 and TRBJ1-1; D is unresolved. The V and J ends lost 10 bases and 1 base respectively, with 13 bases between them. This CDR3 comprises 13 residues. The germline V gene encodes CDR1 ENHRY and CDR2 SYGVKD. The CDR3 DNA is TGTGCCAGCCTAGGCGAGGCGAACACTGAAGCTTTCTTT. Translation: CASLGEANTEAFF.

This clone was seen a handful of times. The rearrangement uses TRBV5-1 and TRBJ1-1, with D maybe TRBD1 (5 bases). The CDR3 sequence is 13 residues long. Germline V gene data show CDR1 as SGHRS and CDR2 as YFSETQ. Trimming left V 4 bases short and J 3 bases short, with 10 bases between. CDR3 sequence reads: CASSPGMDTEAFF. In DNA, the CDR3 is TGCGCCAGCAGCCCAGGGATGGACACTGAAGCTTTCTTT.

This chain connects TRBV7-9 to TRBJ1-1; D might be TRBD1 (5 bases). Germline loops: CDR1 SEHNR, CDR2 FQNEAQ (reference sequence). This CDR3 contains 12 residues. Trimming removed 8 bases from V and 4 bases from J, with 11 bases in between. CDR3 in amino acids: CASGSGGTEAFF. The CDR3 DNA is TGTGCCAGCGGATCCGGGGGCACTGAAGCTTTCTTT.

CDR3 amino acids: CASSIPTTDLQPQHF. CDR3 DNA sequence: TGTGCCAGTAGTATCCCCACGACAGATTTGCAGCCCCAGCATTTT. The chain has TRBV19 and TRBJ1-5, with D possibly being TRBD1 (5 bases). The V gene lost 3 bases and the J gene lost 7 bases, with 16 bases spanning the gap. The CDR3 totals 15 residues. Germline loops: CDR1 LNHDA, CDR2 SQIVND (reference sequence).

The V and J genes are TRBV15 and TRBJ2-7; D possibly corresponds to TRBD1 (6 bases). The CDR3 consists of 15 residues. CDR1 and CDR2 (germline): LNHNV, YYDKDF (reference sequence). The V gene lost 4 bases and the J gene lost 0 bases, with 13 bases spanning the gap. CDR3 residues: CATSIRTDSSYEQYF. Written as DNA, the CDR3 is TGTGCCACCAGCATAAGGACAGATAGCTCCTACGAGCAGTACTTC.

V gene TRBV19 combines with J gene TRBJ1-1; D may be TRBD1 (5 bases). The CDR3 is 14 amino acids. Between the trimmed V and J ends, which lost 6 bases and 1 base, there was a span of 12 bases. The germline gives CDR1 LNHDA, CDR2 SQIVND (reference sequence). The CDR3 loop is CASSSITGNTEAFF. DNA for the CDR3: TGTGCCAGTAGCTCTATAACAGGGAACACTGAAGCTTTCTTT.

This chain uses TRBV10-3 with TRBJ1-1; 8 positions match TRBD1. This CDR3 has 14 amino acids. Germline loops: CDR1 ENHRY, CDR2 SYGVKD. The V and J ends lost 10 bases and 5 bases, in that order; junction bases with no gene match: 12. Here the CDR3 reads CATGAGGPLTEAFF. The CDR3, as DNA: TGTGCCACCGGCGCAGGGGGCCCCCTTACTGAAGCTTTCTTT.

This chain uses TRBV7-3 with TRBJ2-3; 8 bases map to TRBD2. The germline CDR1 and CDR2 sequences are SGHTA and FQGTGA. Unmatched junction bases numbered 3, after V lost 0 bases and J lost 4 bases. The CDR3 is 15 residues long. CDR3 nucleotide sequence: TGTGCCAGCAGCTTAACTAGCGGGGCGGCAGATACGCAGTATTTT. It translates to CASSLTSGAADTQYF.

A remark on this clone: Germline and junction disagree at one end, which may indicate a read error. The chain has TRBV7-7 and TRBJ2-7, with a weak D call TRBD2 (6 bases). The V gene's germline CDR1 is SSHAT and CDR2 FNYEAQ (reference sequence). The CDR3 runs 11 residues. In DNA, the CDR3 is TGTGCTAGCAGCTCTGGGGGGGAGCAGTACTTC. Translation gives CASSSGGEQYF.

The CDR3 region is CASSLTPRAGGTGELFF. CDR3 DNA sequence: TGTGCCAGCAGCTTGACCCCCCGCGCAGGGGGCACCGGGGAGCTGTTTTTT. V usage is TRBV13 and J usage is TRBJ2-2; 7 nucleotides align to TRBD1. The V gene's germline CDR1 is PRHDT and CDR2 FYEKMQ (reference sequence). V shed 3 bases and J 4 bases; nucleotides not matched to a gene: 11. The CDR3 extends over 17 amino acids. The full variable domain, completed using reference TRBV13 and TRBJ2-2, is AAGVIQSPRHLIKEKRETATLKCYPIPRHDTVYWYQQGPGQDPQFLISFYEKMQSDKGSIPDRFSAQQFSDYHSELNMSSLELGDSALYFCASSLTPRAGGTGELFFGEGSRLTVL.

This clone was detected a few times. A read error may account for a junction end that differs from germline. The V call is TRBV7-7, the J call TRBJ2-7, with TRBD1 matching 7 bases. Germline assignment: CDR1 SSHAT and CDR2 FNYEAQ (reference sequence). The CDR3 consists of 13 residues. The CDR3 loop reads CASSLGQDYEQYF. The CDR3 region has the DNA TGTGCTAGCAGCTTAGGACAGGACTACGAGCAGTACTTC.

The chain recombines TRBV30 with TRBJ2-7, with TRBD2 as a possible D gene (6 bases). The CDR3 has 13 residues. Trimming pared 5 bases from V and 4 bases from J, leaving 15 bases between. Germline assignment: CDR1 GTSNPN and CDR2 SVGIG (reference sequence). As DNA, the CDR3 is TGTGCCTGGGCGGGACCAGCCGGATACGAGCAGTACTTC. As protein: CAWAGPAGYEQYF.

This chain joins TRBV27 and TRBJ1-6; 10 bases line up with TRBD1. J gave up 8 bases and V 5 bases, and 3 bases lay outside the gene matches. CDR3 length: 14 amino acids. CDR1 and CDR2 (germline): MNHEY, SMNVEV (reference sequence). The CDR3 nucleotides read TGTGCCAGCAGTCCGGGACAGGGGTATTCACCCCTCCACTTT. This encodes CASSPGQGYSPLHF.

The V gene is TRBV4-1, the J gene TRBJ2-5; TRBD2 matches at 12 bases. The trim removed 4 bases at V and 5 bases at J, leaving 5 bases unmatched. The V gene's germline CDR1 is MGHRA and CDR2 YSYEKL. The CDR3 is 15 amino acids. The CDR3 region is CASSRTSGEVETQYF. Here the CDR3 DNA reads TGCGCCAGCAGCCGGACTAGCGGGGAAGTGGAGACCCAGTACTTC.

The chain couples TRBV27 to TRBJ1-2; 9 positions agree with TRBD1. V dropped 6 bases and J dropped 8; count of bases not matched to a gene: 7. Germline V gene sequence: CDR1 MNHEY, CDR2 SMNVEV (reference sequence). This CDR3 region has 13 residues. As DNA, the CDR3 is TGTGCCAGCAGCCAAACAGGGGGCGGCGGCTACACCTTC. Its protein product is CASSQTGGGGYTF.

This sequence joins TRBV15 and TRBJ1-3; D is perhaps TRBD1 (5 bases). V was pared by 0 bases and J by 7 bases, with 10 bases between. The CDR3 totals 14 residues. Germline V CDR1 and CDR2: LNHNV, YYDKDF (reference sequence). The CDR3 here is CATSREKGINTIYF. CDR3 DNA: TGTGCCACCAGCAGAGAGAAGGGGATCAACACCATATATTTT.

This clone came up once. The chain links TRBV19 to TRBJ2-7; D gene uncertain. Trimming stripped 5 bases from V and 3 bases from J, with 8 bases between. CDR1 is LNHDA, CDR2 SQIVND, per germline (reference sequence). CDR3 length: 12 residues. The CDR3 nucleotides are TGTGCCAGTAGTGATGGCAGCTACGAGCAGTACTTC. Protein sequence: CASSDGSYEQYF.

The rearrangement joins TRBV7-2 to TRBJ1-1; TRBD1 is a possible D gene (5 bases). The CDR3 is made up of 15 amino acids. Germline V CDR1 and CDR2: SGHTA, FQGNSA. V shed 1 base and J shed 0 bases, with 9 bases lying between them. CDR3 sequence: CASSLENRMNTEAFF. CDR3 coding DNA: TGTGCCAGCAGCTTAGAGAACAGGATGAACACTGAAGCTTTCTTT.

The chain has TRBV27 and TRBJ2-7; the match to TRBD1 covers 9 bases. The CDR3 runs to 12 residues. Trimming took 6 bases from V and 6 from J; bases not matched to a gene: 3. Germline CDR1 reads MNHEY; CDR2 reads SMNVEV (reference sequence). CDR3 in amino acids: CASSWTGAEQYF. CDR3 DNA: TGTGCCAGCAGCTGGACAGGGGCCGAGCAGTACTTC.